These T cell receptor beta chains were read from a single sample in a study of cytomegalovirus exposure and HLA in healthy donors. Repertoires were generated with immunoSEQ multiplex PCR, while TCRdb's copy carries only in-frame clones and drops some. The sample consists of approximately 100,000 clones, 77% of them appearing once. The material sequenced was PBMCs. The receptor set was obtained from a man aged 35-49 years in good health and CMV-seropositive. CDR3s include the opening cysteine and the closing phenylalanine or tryptophan. Clone size is given for some rows only: seen once, a few or many times, or a class if the clone is expanded.

>.|19|TRBV7-8|TRBJ1-4
CASSKEQGALRLANEKLFF
>.|14|TRBV15|TRBJ2-6
CATSGDSGANGLTF
>.|14|TRBV5-1|TRBJ2-1
CASSLVLAGNEQFF
>.|14|TRBV6-1|TRBJ1-4
CASSEWDRNEKLFF
>few|12|TRBV30|TRBJ1-1
CAWSVTATEAFF
>.|17|TRBV4-1|TRBJ2-2
CASSQKGQSANTGELFF
>.|13|TRBV11-2|TRBJ2-6
CASSTPGANVLTF
>.|14|TRBV6-5|TRBJ2-1
CASRAQRGLGEQFF
>.|16|TRBV7-2|TRBJ2-7
CASSARGERGNYEQYF
>.|14|TRBV4-1|TRBJ1-2
CASSQDSGFYGYTF
>.|17|TRBV11-2|.
CAIKQLKSGAGRSEQYF
>.|15|TRBV7-2|TRBJ1-2
CASSLPSGPIDGYTF
>.|16|TRBV19|TRBJ2-2
CASTTWGGPNTGELFF
>few|14|TRBV28|TRBJ2-5
CASSFVRGLETQYF
>.|17|TRBV5-4|TRBJ2-1
CASSLGSGGASYNEQFF
>.|14|TRBV28|TRBJ1-5
CASRLRGGGQPQHF
>.|15|TRBV4-1|TRBJ2-7
CASSQGGTGPYEQYF
>.|14|TRBV18|TRBJ1-5
CASSPDSYFQPQHF
>.|15|TRBV2|TRBJ1-6
CASSETSQGTSPLHF
>.|13|TRBV6-5|TRBJ1-1
CASSDLGGGEAFF
>.|15|TRBV4-2|TRBJ2-7
CASSRDRFGPYEQYF
>.|15|TRBV4-3|TRBJ1-1
CASSPDWRQPTEAFF